This entry describes one T cell receptor beta chain. Its cognate antigen is unknown. This sample was included in a study of neoadjuvant anti-PD-1 for oral cavity cancer. Study summary: Patients without progression got a fourth dose around day 43.

General observations from the study: Higher pretreatment blood Treg/Th17 ratios correlated with higher pretreatment blood and lower post-treatment tumor TCRbeta clonality.

CDR3 length: 14 residues. Germline V CDR1 and CDR2: SEHNR, FQNEAQ (reference sequence). The V gene end was trimmed by 5 bases and the J gene end by 7 bases; junction bases not matched to a gene: 6. These newly diagnosed stage II-IVA oral cavity squamous cell carcinoma patients had no prior systemic or radiation treatment. Sequenced by immunoSEQ multiplex PCR; TCRdb stores in-frame clones only, minus some. Among more than 6,500 clones listed, over 75% were seen once. The chain has TRBV7-9 and TRBJ1-2, with 11 bases identical to TRBD1. This TCR was recovered from a person aged 35-79 years with oral cavity squamous cell carcinoma. The sequenced sample was PBMCs, obtained before nivolumab (anti-PD-1) treatment. DNA for the CDR3: TGTGCCAGCAGCCCCCGGACAGGGGGCGGTGGCTACACCTTC. Translated: CASSPRTGGGGYTF.